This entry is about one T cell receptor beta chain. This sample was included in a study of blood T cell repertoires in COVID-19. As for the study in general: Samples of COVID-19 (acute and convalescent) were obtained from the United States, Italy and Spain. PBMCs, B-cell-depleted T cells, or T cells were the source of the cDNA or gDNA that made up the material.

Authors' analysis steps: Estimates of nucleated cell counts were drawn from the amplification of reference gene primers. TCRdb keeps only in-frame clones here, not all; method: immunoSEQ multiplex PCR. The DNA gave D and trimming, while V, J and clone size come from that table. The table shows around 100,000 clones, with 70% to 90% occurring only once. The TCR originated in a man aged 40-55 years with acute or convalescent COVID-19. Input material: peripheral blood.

CDR3 nucleotide sequence: TGTGCCAGCAGCTCTGCTAGCTACAATGAGCAGTTCTTC. This encodes CASSSASYNEQFF. The rearrangement uses TRBV7-9 and TRBJ2-1; no definite D call. CDR3 length: 13 amino acids. Germline CDR1 SEHNR, CDR2 FQNEAQ (reference sequence). Trimming took off 4 bases at V and 3 bases at J, with 7 bases between the two ends.